This T cell receptor (beta chain) was captured in a study of regulatory T cells in long-lasting Graves disease. Overall study findings and caveats: Sampling was limited to peripheral blood rather than thyroid tissue.

Construction of the TCR beta libraries employed iRepertoire HTBI primers in conjunction with Arm-PCR of CDR3 regions. TCRdb re-called the multiplex PCR reads through MiXCR, storing one row per CDR3 protein. The data hold 430,000 or so distinct CDR3 sequences, with around 20% observed a single time. Concerning this clonotype: The antigen is unknown.

Time point: persistent/refractory GD, antithyroid drugs over 5 years with positive TRAb. The TCR library was made from RNA that had been extracted from PBMCs in TRIzol. Graves' disease was diagnosed by American Thyroid Association guidelines. One endocrinology department in Xi'an, China, was where patients came from. The EDTA tubes were filled with roughly 10 milliliters of drawn peripheral blood. This clonotype was sampled from a female donor with Graves disease. The specimen comprised peripheral blood mononuclear cells (PBMCs), sampled when the disease was refractory, from a patient treated with antithyroid drugs.

Here the CDR3 reads CAIQTWGGNEQFF. The DNA for the CDR3 is TGTGCCATCCAAACGTGGGGGGGGAATGAGCAGTTCTTC. The chain has TRBV28 and TRBJ2-1; 7 nucleotides match TRBD2. The CDR3 has 13 residues. J gave up 7 bases and V 10 bases, and 10 bases lay outside the gene matches. From germline, CDR1 is MDHEN and CDR2 SYDVKM.